One and the same sample provided the 26 T cell receptor beta chains below, sequenced in a study of blood T cell repertoires in COVID-19. Generated by immunoSEQ multiplex PCR, the TCRdb table keeps only in-frame clones and is missing some. The profile covers about 16,000 clones, with around 90% appearing a single time and about an eighth taken by the ten largest. Sequencing input: peripheral blood. The receptors originated from a human donor in a cohort sampled during active COVID-19.

The chain uses TRBV19 and TRBJ1-3; D possibly corresponds to TRBD1 (6 bases). The germline gives CDR1 LNHDA, CDR2 SQIVND (reference sequence). V was trimmed by 0 bases and J by 2 bases, leaving 14 bases between them. The CDR3 spans 17 residues. The CDR3 DNA is TGTGCCAGTAGTATAGAGGGGACACTACGACCTGGAAACACCATATATTTT. Protein product: CASSIEGTLRPGNTIYF.

The V gene is TRBV28, the J gene TRBJ2-7; TRBD2 matches at 7 bases. Germline CDR1 and CDR2: MDHEN and SYDVKM. There are 15 residues in the CDR3. V lost 6 bases to trimming and J lost 4 bases; unmatched junction nucleotides: 12. The CDR3 reads CASRMSGVLLYEQYF. The CDR3 DNA sequence: TGTGCCAGCAGAATGAGCGGGGTACTTCTATACGAGCAGTACTTC.

The V call is TRBV12-5, the J call TRBJ2-3, with TRBD2 identical over 13 bases. Germline V gene lookup returns CDR1 LGHNT and CDR2 FRNRAP. This CDR3 spans 17 amino acids. V dropped 2 bases and J dropped 5; count of bases not matched to a gene: 7. CDR3: CASGLTTSGGGIDTQYF. The DNA of the CDR3 is TGTGCTAGTGGTTTGACAACTAGCGGGGGGGGGATAGATACGCAGTATTTT. The full variable domain, with the rest looked up from reference TRBV12-5 and TRBJ2-3, is DARVTQTPRHKVTEMGQEVTMRCQPILGHNTVFWYRQTMMQGLELLAYFRNRAPLDDSGMPKDRFSAEMPDATLATLKIQPSEPRDSAVYFCASGLTTSGGGIDTQYFGPGTRLTVL.

This sequence joins TRBV11-2 and TRBJ2-5; 7 positions agree with TRBD2. Germline loops: CDR1 SGHAT, CDR2 FQNNGV. V lost 2 bases, J lost 7 bases, and 16 bases stayed unmatched. The CDR3 is 17 amino acids. The CDR3 DNA reads TGTGCCAGCAGCTTAATTTTTCGGGGGGACCCCGATTCGACCCAGTACTTC. The encoded protein is CASSLIFRGDPDSTQYF.

A few counts support this clone. This chain connects TRBV6-5 to TRBJ2-7; a possible D gene is TRBD1 (6 bases). This CDR3 is 13 amino acids long. Trimming cost V 5 bases and J 3 bases, with 11 bases left between them. From germline, CDR1 is MNHEY and CDR2 SVGAGI. The CDR3 nucleotides are TGTGCCAGCAGTCCGGGACATTACTACGAGCAGTACTTC. As protein: CASSPGHYYEQYF.

V is TRBV13 and J is TRBJ2-1; 8 nucleotides match TRBD2. The germline CDR1 and CDR2 sequences are PRHDT and FYEKMQ (reference sequence). The V gene end was trimmed by 1 base and the J gene end by 5 bases; junction bases not matched to a gene: 7. The CDR3 covers 16 residues. The DNA of the CDR3 is TGTGCCAGCAGCTTAGCGGGCGGGGGGCGGAACAATGAGCAGTTCTTC. Translated, it gives CASSLAGGGRNNEQFF. The whole variable domain, remainder taken from reference TRBV13 and TRBJ2-1, is AAGVIQSPRHLIKEKRETATLKCYPIPRHDTVYWYQQGPGQDPQFLISFYEKMQSDKGSIPDRFSAQQFSDYHSELNMSSLELGDSALYFCASSLAGGGRNNEQFFGPGTRLTVL.

The J gene is TRBJ2-7, the V gene TRBV11-2; the D gene is possibly TRBD1 (6 bases). V lost 0 bases and J lost 1, with 10 bases in between. CDR3 size: 15 residues. Germline-derived CDR1 and CDR2 are SGHAT and FQNNGV. The CDR3 DNA sequence: TGTGCCAGCAGCTTAGAACAGGGCTTTTCCTACGAGCAGTACTTC. It codes for CASSLEQGFSYEQYF.

This clone was detected a few times. The chain is built from TRBV19 and TRBJ2-7, with 10 bases fitting TRBD1. CDR3 length: 13 amino acids. CDR1 LNHDA and CDR2 SQIVND come from the germline V gene (reference sequence). V lost 6 bases and J lost 2; bases outside the gene matches: 1. The chain's CDR3 is CASRGTGAYEQYF. In DNA form, the CDR3 reads TGTGCCAGTAGGGGGACAGGGGCCTACGAGCAGTACTTC.

The V and J genes are TRBV19 and TRBJ2-3; 7 bases are shared with TRBD1. This CDR3 contains 14 residues. Germline trimming cut 6 bases from V and 5 bases from J; bases unmatched to any gene: 8. Per germline, CDR1 LNHDA and CDR2 SQIVND (reference sequence). The CDR3 DNA follows: TGTGCCAGTAGCGACAGGGCCATGAAAGATACGCAGTATTTT. It yields the protein CASSDRAMKDTQYF.

CDR3 DNA sequence: TGTGCCAGCAGCCGCCGGGACAGGGGCACTGAAGCTTTCTTT. This codes for CASSRRDRGTEAFF. The chain uses TRBV7-6 and TRBJ1-1; 10 nucleotides agree with TRBD1. Trimming removed 5 bases from V and 4 bases from J; junction bases left unmatched: 4. The length of the CDR3 is 14 residues. Germline CDR1 and CDR2: SGHVS and FNYEAQ. Complete variable domain (other parts from reference TRBV7-6 and TRBJ1-1): GAGVSQSPRYKVTKRGQDVALRCDPISGHVSLYWYRQALGQGPEFLTYFNYEAQQDKSGLPNDRFSAERPEGSISTLTIQRTEQRDSAMYRCASSRRDRGTEAFFGQGTRLTVV.

The chain carries TRBV7-9 and TRBJ2-2; a possible D gene is TRBD2 (5 bases). This CDR3 has 17 residues. Looked up from germline, CDR1 is SEHNR and CDR2 is FQNEAQ (reference sequence). V lost 0 bases and J lost 0, with 11 bases in between. In nucleotides, the CDR3 is TGTGCCAGCAGCTTAGCATCGTCGGGGTCGAACACCGGGGAGCTGTTTTTT. It codes for CASSLASSGSNTGELFF.

The rearrangement links TRBV9 to TRBJ1-1, with D uncertain. The CDR3 has 14 amino acids. V lost 2 bases and J lost 0, with 8 bases in between. Germline V gene lookup returns CDR1 SGDLS and CDR2 YYNGEE. CDR3 in DNA: TGTGCCAGCAGCGTCAGTAACGTGAACACTGAAGCTTTCTTT. It is translated as CASSVSNVNTEAFF.

The table lists this clone with a count of one. J is TRBJ2-3 and V is TRBV4-3; D perhaps matches TRBD2 (6 bases). Trimming left V 4 bases short and J 2 bases short, with 10 bases between. Germline CDR1 and CDR2: LGHNA and YSLEER. CDR3 length: 14 residues. CDR3 sequence: CASSLAGTTDTQYF. In DNA form, the CDR3 reads TGCGCCAGCAGCCTGGCGGGGACCACAGATACGCAGTATTTT.

The rearrangement joins TRBV7-2 to TRBJ1-6; maybe TRBD1 (6 bases). In germline, CDR1 is SGHTA, CDR2 FQGNSA. The CDR3 covers 16 residues. V lost 2 bases and J lost 6, with 14 bases in between. CDR3 in amino acids: CASSLWGGRFNSPLHF. DNA for the CDR3: TGTGCCAGCAGCTTATGGGGGGGGCGGTTTAATTCACCCCTCCACTTT.

This chain connects TRBV6-2 or TRBV6-3 to TRBJ1-5; the D is unclear. CDR1 and CDR2 from the germline V gene are MNHEY and SVGEGT. The CDR3 spans 12 residues. The germline V and J ends were trimmed by 3 bases and 7 bases, with 7 bases remaining between them. CDR3 loop: CASSYFRQPQHF. Written as DNA, the CDR3 is TGTGCCAGCAGTTATTTTAGACAGCCCCAGCATTTT.

This sequence joins TRBV14 and TRBJ2-3, with D maybe TRBD1 (6 bases). This CDR3 has 14 residues. V gave up 6 bases and J gave up 4 bases, with 14 bases separating them. Germline-derived CDR1 and CDR2 are SGHDN and FVKESK. CDR3 sequence (DNA): TGTGCCAGCAGGGGATTACAGGGTGCAGATACGCAGTATTTT. Translating it yields CASRGLQGADTQYF.

The chain is built from TRBV7-6 and TRBJ1-3; possibly TRBD1 for D (6 bases). The V end lost 5 bases, the J end lost 0 bases, and 11 bases lay between the germline ends. The CDR3 loop spans 15 amino acids. CDR1 and CDR2 (germline): SGHVS, FNYEAQ. CDR3 DNA sequence: TGTGCCAGCAGCCTACAGGGCGGCTCTGGAAACACCATATATTTT. It is translated as CASSLQGGSGNTIYF.

This sequence joins TRBV5-1 and TRBJ1-5; a possible D gene is TRBD1 (6 bases). The CDR3 sequence is 15 residues long. Trimming removed 0 bases from V and 3 bases from J, with 10 bases in between. Germline-derived CDR1 and CDR2 are SGHRS and YFSETQ. The CDR3 coding sequence is TGCGCCAGCAGCTTGGGTTCAGGGGTCAATCAGCCCCAGCATTTT. Translated: CASSLGSGVNQPQHF.

This clone came up a few times. The rearrangement uses TRBV5-4 and TRBJ2-7, with 8 bases identical to TRBD1. The V segment lost 4 bases and the J segment 9 bases; nucleotides outside the gene matches: 9. There are 13 residues in the CDR3. Germline lookup yields CDR1 SGHNT and CDR2 YYREEE (reference sequence). The CDR3 loop is CASSQGQAVRQYF. The CDR3 region has the DNA TGTGCCAGCAGCCAGGGACAGGCCGTTCGGCAGTACTTC.

The CDR3 reads CASSTGQLTEAFF. CDR3 sequence (DNA): TGTGCCAGCAGTACGGGACAGTTGACTGAAGCTTTCTTT. The rearrangement links TRBV27 to TRBJ1-1, with 7 nucleotides matching TRBD1. From germline, CDR1 is MNHEY and CDR2 SMNVEV (reference sequence). V lost 5 bases and J lost 5; bases outside the gene matches: 5. The CDR3 has 13 amino acids.

This rearrangement joins TRBV5-8 to TRBJ2-3; TRBD1 might be the D (6 bases). V was pared by 1 base and J by 0 bases, with 15 bases between. This CDR3 spans 17 amino acids. Germline CDR1 is SGHTS and CDR2 is YDEGEE. The CDR3 DNA sequence: TGTGCCAGCAGCTTGTGGGGGCCCCGTGCTAGCACAGATACGCAGTATTTT. Protein product: CASSLWGPRASTDTQYF. The full variable domain, in which reference TRBV5-8 and TRBJ2-3 provide the parts outside the CDR3, is EAGVTQSPTHLIKTRGQQATLRCSPISGHTSVYWYQQALGLGLQFLLWYDEGEERNRGNFPPRFSGRQFPNYSSELNVNALELEDSALYLCASSLWGPRASTDTQYFGPGTRLTVL.

The genes are TRBV7-2 and TRBJ2-3; perhaps TRBD1 as D (5 bases). The CDR3 is 16 residues long. Trimming stripped 3 bases from V and 2 bases from J, with 15 bases between. Per germline, CDR1 SGHTA and CDR2 FQGNSA. The chain's CDR3 is CASSLEQARSTDTQYF. The CDR3 DNA sequence: TGTGCCAGCAGCTTGGAACAGGCCAGGTCCACAGATACGCAGTATTTT.

This rearrangement joins TRBV7-8 to TRBJ2-5; TRBD2 matches 13 bases. V lost 9 bases and J lost 5; bases outside the gene matches: 6. Germline CDR1 and CDR2: SGHVS and FQNEAQ. This CDR3 is 14 amino acids long. The CDR3 sequence is CASSLAGGPETQYF. CDR3 coding DNA: TGTGCCAGTTCACTAGCGGGGGGGCCGGAGACCCAGTACTTC.

The chain carries TRBV19 and TRBJ2-5, with D perhaps matching TRBD2 (7 bases). Germline V gives CDR1 LNHDA, CDR2 SQIVND (reference sequence). This CDR3 spans 16 amino acids. Between the trimmed V and J ends, which lost 5 bases and 0 bases, there was a span of 16 bases. CDR3 bases: TGTGCCAGTAGTTGGGGGGGGGCCCTGTACCAAGAGACCCAGTACTTC. Its translation: CASSWGGALYQETQYF.

The sample holds one count of this clone. V and J are TRBV6-5 and TRBJ1-2, with TRBD1 as a possible D gene (6 bases). V gave up 7 bases and J gave up 6 bases, with 21 bases separating them. CDR3 length: 15 amino acids. Germline V lookup: CDR1 MNHEY, CDR2 SVGAGI. The CDR3 nucleotides read TGTGCCAGCACTCAGTCGGCAGGGGTGTATGATGGCTACACCTTC. Residues: CASTQSAGVYDGYTF.

This chain uses TRBV4-3 with TRBJ2-4; 7 bases map to TRBD1. With 3 bases clipped from V and 6 bases from J, the junction kept 14 bases outside the gene matches. The CDR3 is 17 amino acids. Germline-derived CDR1 and CDR2 are LGHNA and YSLEER. The CDR3 loop reads CASSQARQGPQGNIQYF. CDR3 nucleotide sequence: TGCGCCAGCAGCCAGGCTAGACAGGGACCCCAGGGAAACATTCAGTACTTC.